This TCR beta chain was identified during a study of shared clonotypes between healthy human individuals. Overall study context: Used for every donor were three CD4 naive, three CD4 memory, two CD8 naive and one CD8 memory plate.

Terminally differentiated effector memory CD45RA+ cells were excluded by CCR7 positive selection of CD45RO-negative cells. Donors, without exception, were Caucasian adults residing in Nashville, Tennessee. Study-wide results and caveats: Rarefaction exposed incomplete sorted-subset sequencing despite large depth. The diversity represented, both genetic and in exposure history, was limited by few donors.

As to this clone: Its matching antigen is unknown.

The assay was immunoSEQ multiplex PCR, and TCRdb's table has in-frame clones only and misses some. The table has roughly 770,000 clones, 90% to 98% seen once. The ends were cut back, 0 bases at V and 3 bases at J, with 9 bases in the middle. The germline V gene has CDR1 SGHAT and CDR2 FQNNGV. CDR3 length: 15 residues. The chain carries TRBV11-2 and TRBJ2-1, with D unresolved. The specimen sequenced was naive CD8+ T cells sorted from blood. This sequence originates from a man aged 25 to 40 in good health. This CDR3 is CASSLEGTNYNEQFF. The CDR3 coding sequence is TGTGCCAGCAGCTTAGAAGGAACTAACTACAATGAGCAGTTCTTC.